Listed below are T cell receptor beta chains from one sample, sequenced in a study of CD4 T cells in relation to SARS-CoV-2 and coronaviruses. Assay used: immunoSEQ multiplex PCR; TCRdb lists only in-frame clones, some missing. The sample holds tens of thousands of clones, about 80% seen once. For these receptors, no antigen is known. Sequencing was done on a sample of naive CD4+ T cells from PBMCs, cultured in vitro. The receptors derive from an adult with COVID-19. Each CDR3 is given with its conserved first and last residue. Each record gives: J gene, V gene, CDR3 protein.

J gene: TRBJ1-6
V gene: TRBV19
CDR3 protein: CASSKGQGTLYYNSPLHF

J gene: TRBJ1-5
V gene: TRBV19
CDR3 protein: CASSIDTQPQHF

J gene: TRBJ2-3
V gene: TRBV7-6
CDR3 protein: CASSPAGGSPHRTDTQYF

J gene: TRBJ2-4
V gene: TRBV5-5
CDR3 protein: CASSFFQGSKNIQYF

J gene: TRBJ2-6
V gene: TRBV9
CDR3 protein: CASSVGPSSGANVLTF

J gene: TRBJ1-5
V gene: TRBV6-2/TRBV6-3
CDR3 protein: CASSFGQEQNQPQHF

J gene: TRBJ2-5
V gene: TRBV5-1
CDR3 protein: CASSSWDTETQYF

J gene: TRBJ1-5
V gene: TRBV28
CDR3 protein: CASNLIQGGNQPQHF

J gene: TRBJ2-1
V gene: TRBV2
CDR3 protein: CASNLGNGLNNEQFF

J gene: TRBJ1-1
V gene: TRBV2
CDR3 protein: CASRQGRNTEAFF

J gene: TRBJ2-7
V gene: TRBV4-3
CDR3 protein: CASSQSGLVYEQYF

J gene: TRBJ1-3
V gene: TRBV12-5
CDR3 protein: CASGLVPPDAAISGNTIYF

J gene: TRBJ1-5
V gene: TRBV6-2/TRBV6-3
CDR3 protein: CASSYLNTNQPQHF

J gene: TRBJ2-7
V gene: TRBV27
CDR3 protein: CASSTHGGLSSYEQYF

J gene: TRBJ2-2
V gene: TRBV5-4
CDR3 protein: CASSLATSGNTGELFF

J gene: TRBJ1-5
V gene: TRBV15
CDR3 protein: CATSRGGTTGGNQPQHF

J gene: TRBJ1-1
V gene: TRBV15
CDR3 protein: CATSRDIYTEAFF

J gene: TRBJ2-3
V gene: TRBV5-1
CDR3 protein: CASSLLAGDRTDTQYF